This T cell receptor beta chain was captured by sequencing in a study of cytomegalovirus exposure and HLA in healthy donors. The CDR3 is 15 residues long. Trimming left V 4 bases short and J 1 base short, with 14 bases between. Per germline, CDR1 ENHRY and CDR2 SYGVKD. Study-wide points: There were several of the most significant clusters that appeared linked to common viral pathogens in a later analysis. What was likely a sequencing artifact was a cluster of highly shared sequence variants. According to an earlier analysis, most TCR beta V segments yielded productive rearrangements about 87% or about 30% of the time.

The study ran its PCR with 60 Vbeta and 13 Jbeta primers. Assay: immunoSEQ multiplex PCR; the TCRdb copy retains only in-frame clones and omits some. Among approximately 160,000 clones, about 70% were seen once, and the ten largest hold roughly 4.4%. A remark on this clone: What it recognizes is unknown.

The source of this sequence is a woman younger than 35 in good health and CMV-seropositive. The chain has TRBV10-3 and TRBJ2-7; possible D gene TRBD2, 6 bases. The sequencing input was PBMCs. This CDR3 is CAISVSGTRSYEQYF. DNA for the CDR3: TGTGCCATCAGTGTGTCCGGGACTCGTTCCTACGAGCAGTACTTC.